The 14 T cell receptor beta chains below come from one sample, sequenced in a study of a mutant IDH1 vaccine in newly diagnosed glioma. For these receptors, no antigen is known. Measured with immunoSEQ multiplex PCR; TCRdb has only the in-frame clones, and not every one. The table has 40,000 to 45,000 clones, around 74% seen once. The time point here: week 23, last vaccination. The vaccine gave 300 ug of a 20-mer mutant IDH1 peptide subcutaneously per dose. Sequenced here: PBMCs, sampled from a glioma patient whose treatment included an IDH1 peptide vaccine. The receptors shown here come from a man aged 45-65 years with glioma.

The chain is built from TRBV9 and TRBJ2-2; possibly TRBD1 for D (6 bases). Between the trimmed V and J ends, which lost 0 bases and 1 base, there was a span of 7 bases. The CDR3 runs 15 residues. Germline CDR1 and CDR2: SGDLS and YYNGEE. The CDR3 region is CASSVVGGNTGELFF. As DNA, the CDR3 is TGTGCCAGCAGCGTAGTAGGGGGGAACACCGGGGAGCTGTTTTTT.

The chain has TRBV9 and TRBJ2-5; no definite D call. Germline lookup yields CDR1 SGDLS and CDR2 YYNGEE. V was trimmed by 0 bases and J by 5 bases, leaving 14 bases between them. This CDR3 comprises 15 residues. CDR3 in amino acids: CASSVALRPSETQYF. In nucleotides, the CDR3 is TGTGCCAGCAGCGTAGCTCTACGGCCAAGCGAGACCCAGTACTTC.

This rearrangement joins TRBV7-2 to TRBJ2-5, with D perhaps being TRBD1 or TRBD2 (5 bases each). The germline CDR1 and CDR2 sequences are SGHTA and FQGNSA. Trimming left V 8 bases short and J 3 bases short, with 16 bases between. This CDR3 is 14 amino acids long. Written as DNA, the CDR3 is TGTGCCAGCGTCCCGGGACGGCTGGAAGAGACCCAGTACTTC. Residues: CASVPGRLEETQYF.

J is TRBJ1-4 and V is TRBV19; 7 bases line up with TRBD1. The trim removed 5 bases at V and 6 bases at J, leaving 12 bases unmatched. There are 16 residues in the CDR3. The germline CDR1 and CDR2 sequences are LNHDA and SQIVND (reference sequence). CDR3 loop: CASSLTLTGWYEKLFF. The CDR3, as DNA: TGTGCCAGTAGTCTCACGCTGACAGGGTGGTATGAAAAACTGTTTTTT.

V and J are TRBV19 and TRBJ2-2, with D possibly being TRBD1 (5 bases). CDR1 and CDR2 (germline): LNHDA, SQIVND (reference sequence). This CDR3 has 13 amino acids. The ends were cut back, 10 bases at V and 1 base at J, with 10 bases in the middle. CDR3 protein: CATNTGNTGELFF. The CDR3, as DNA: TGTGCCACTAATACAGGGAACACCGGGGAGCTGTTTTTT. Based on the CDR3 plus reference TRBV19 and TRBJ2-2, the full variable domain is DGGITQSPKYLFRKEGQNVTLSCEQNLNHDAMYWYRQDPGQGLRLIYYSQIVNDFQKGDIAEGYSVSREKKESFPLTVTSAQKNPTAFYLCATNTGNTGELFFGEGSRLTVL.

The J gene is TRBJ1-5, the V gene TRBV29-1; D is undetermined. This CDR3 has 14 residues. Germline loops: CDR1 SQVTM, CDR2 ANQGSEA. The V and J ends lost 7 bases and 2 bases respectively, with 15 bases between them. The CDR3 coding sequence is TGCAGCGCAGCGCCCCATGGTGGCAATCAGCCCCAGCATTTT. It yields the protein CSAAPHGGNQPQHF.

The rearrangement links TRBV19 to TRBJ1-1; the D gene is possibly TRBD1 (6 bases). This CDR3 has 15 residues. Germline CDR1 is LNHDA and CDR2 is SQIVND (reference sequence). The V gene lost 3 bases and the J gene lost 1 base, with 12 bases spanning the gap. This CDR3 is CASSMQGRGNTEAFF. The CDR3 nucleotides read TGTGCCAGTAGTATGCAGGGGCGGGGGAACACTGAAGCTTTCTTT.

The rearrangement links TRBV5-6 to TRBJ1-5; D call uncertain. Trimming left V 0 bases short and J 2 bases short, with 9 bases between. Germline lookup yields CDR1 SGHDT and CDR2 YYEEEE. CDR3 length: 15 residues. CDR3 region: CASSLGQSGNQPQHF. The CDR3 DNA follows: TGTGCCAGCAGCTTGGGCCAGAGTGGCAATCAGCCCCAGCATTTT.

The table lists this clone with a count of one. The rearrangement joins TRBV7-2 to TRBJ2-7, with TRBD1 identical over 8 bases. From germline, CDR1 is SGHTA and CDR2 FQGNSA. This CDR3 has 12 amino acids. Trimming at V came to 6 bases and at J to 8 bases, leaving 6 bases not matched to a gene. This CDR3 is CASRQGAAQQYF. For the CDR3, the DNA is TGTGCCAGCAGGCAGGGGGCGGCGCAGCAGTACTTC.

A single count supports this clone. The chain employs TRBV9 and TRBJ1-1; no reliable D call. Germline V gene sequence: CDR1 SGDLS, CDR2 YYNGEE. V was shortened by 2 bases and J by 1 base, with 12 bases between the two germline ends. This CDR3 comprises 15 residues. CDR3 sequence reads: CASSVNQFQNTEAFF. The DNA for the CDR3 is TGTGCCAGCAGCGTTAATCAGTTCCAGAACACTGAAGCTTTCTTT.

The CDR3 sequence: CASSTTATPNTEAFF. The CDR3 DNA follows: TGTGCCAGTAGTACCACGGCCACACCGAACACTGAAGCTTTCTTT. The chain is built from TRBV19 and TRBJ1-1; D is ambiguous. The germline gives CDR1 LNHDA, CDR2 SQIVND (reference sequence). The CDR3 is 15 amino acids. Trimming removed 4 bases at V and 1 base at J, with 13 bases between.

This clone was counted between two and nine times. The genes are TRBV10-3 and TRBJ1-5; D possibly corresponds to TRBD1 (5 bases). The CDR3 runs to 14 residues. Germline V gene lookup returns CDR1 ENHRY and CDR2 SYGVKD. With 0 bases removed from V and 7 bases from J, the gap between germline ends came to 10 bases. Written as DNA, the CDR3 is TGTGCCATCAGTGAGTCGGGCAGGGAGCAGCCCCAGCATTTT. Translated, it gives CAISESGREQPQHF.

This clone has just one count. In DNA, the CDR3 is TGTGCCAGCAGCCAATCGGGGGTCGCCGGAGGCTACACCTTC. Translating it yields CASSQSGVAGGYTF. This chain links TRBV16 with TRBJ1-2; D possibly corresponds to TRBD1 (5 bases). The CDR3 length is 14 residues. Germline assignment: CDR1 KGHSY and CDR2 FQNENV. V lost 0 bases, J lost 8 bases, and 13 bases lay in between.

In its sample, this clone was seen a few times. The chain couples TRBV6-7 to TRBJ1-2; a weak D match, TRBD1 (5 bases). TRBV6-7 is treated as an ORF (open reading frame) with a function not yet certain. Between the trimmed V and J ends, which lost 8 bases and 4 bases, there was a span of 17 bases. This CDR3 spans 14 amino acids. In DNA, the CDR3 is TGTGCCAGCGGGGGATTCTATCAGGGCTATGGCTACACCTTC. Amino acids: CASGGFYQGYGYTF.